This TCR beta chain was sequenced in a study of identical twins. As to this clonotype: Its cognate antigen is unknown.

MiXCR, applied by TCRdb to the 5' RACE reads, yields one record per CDR3 protein. The table has 300,000 to 400,000 distinct CDR3 sequences, approximately 9.1% seen once. Study results and limitations: Where out-of-frame alpha sequences were twin-shared, they showed excess low generation probability. In beta out-of-frame sequences, the excess sharing between twins was weaker. High-abundance cord blood beta clonotypes had fewer insertions; memory repertoires showed none.

The sequencing sample was made of naive T cells sorted from blood. This clonotype was sampled from a woman aged 45-59 years in good health.

For the CDR3, the DNA is TGTGCCAGCAGTTTGGGGACAGGGGGCTCTGAAGCTTTCTTT. Its translation is CASSLGTGGSEAFF. The chain couples TRBV12-3 or TRBV12-4 to TRBJ1-1, with 12 bases matching TRBD1. Trimming removed 3 bases from V and 6 bases from J; junction bases left unmatched: 2. There are 14 residues in the CDR3.